This T cell receptor beta chain was sequenced in a study of cytomegalovirus exposure and HLA in healthy donors. The PCR was carried out with 60 Vbeta primers and 13 Jbeta primers. The repertoire was sequenced with immunoSEQ multiplex PCR; TCRdb's copy has only in-frame clones and lacks some. Among under 200,000 clones listed, around 72% were seen once. V was shortened by 5 bases and J by 5 bases, with 19 bases between the two germline ends. CDR1 and CDR2 from the germline V gene are SGHRS and YFSETQ. CDR3 length: 15 amino acids. The sample was PBMCs. This chain uses TRBV5-1 with TRBJ1-1, with D perhaps matching TRBD1 (5 bases). The sequence was obtained from a man between 45 and 60 years old in good health and CMV-seronegative. The CDR3 loop reads CASSPTGLPGTEAFF. CDR3 bases: TGCGCCAGCAGTCCTACGGGACTCCCTGGGACTGAAGCTTTCTTT.